This T cell receptor beta chain was captured in a study of cytomegalovirus exposure and HLA in healthy donors. Across the study: Some 85 million unique TCRs from HLA-typed donors were held in an early data release.

Overall study results and limits: Some V segments (TRBV6-2 and TRBV6-3 among them) were excluded as indistinguishable. For most subjects, TCR beta sequences were reported to predict HLA-A and HLA-B alleles with accuracy.

Trimming at V came to 5 bases and at J to 0 bases, leaving 2 bases not matched to a gene. This CDR3 contains 15 residues. Looked up from germline, CDR1 is SEHNR and CDR2 is FQNEAQ (reference sequence). As for this clone: Its cognate antigen is unknown.

PCR primers comprised 60 Vbeta and 13 Jbeta primers. Using immunoSEQ multiplex PCR, the repertoire was profiled, and TCRdb retains in-frame clones only, with some absent. The data contain around 110,000 clones, approximately 81% of them singletons. Everyone who donated was a healthy bone marrow donor. J is TRBJ2-1 and V is TRBV7-9; 9 bases are shared with TRBD2. Source material: PBMCs. The receptor's source is a man younger than 40 in good health and CMV-seropositive. This chain's CDR3 is CASSATSGSYNEQFF. The CDR3, as DNA: TGTGCCAGCAGCGCGACTAGCGGCTCCTACAATGAGCAGTTCTTC.